This T cell receptor beta chain was sequenced in a study of control samples from healthy donors and cancer patients. Clones were read by immunoSEQ multiplex PCR, and TCRdb kept only the in-frame ones, dropping some. The sample records around 140,000 clones, about 90% being singletons. This CDR3 comprises 13 residues. V was clipped by 7 bases and J by 8 bases, with 14 bases between them. The germline V gene has CDR1 MNHEY and CDR2 SVGEGT. The TCR was taken from a man between 50 and 59 years old with head and neck cancer. This sequence joins TRBV6-2 or TRBV6-3 and TRBJ1-4; D is undetermined. The sample was PBMCs. Here the CDR3 DNA reads TGTGCCAGCAACCCGGGAGGTGCGGAAAAACTGTTTTTT. Protein sequence: CASNPGGAEKLFF.